This record covers a single TCR beta chain. TCR beta VDJ combinations and CDR3 sequences were profiled from genomic DNA. TCRdb re-called the reads with MiXCR, one entry per CDR3 protein. The table includes roughly 80,000 distinct CDR3 sequences, about three quarters detected once. This entry is derived from a study of CD8+CD57+ T cells in acquired aplastic anemia. Sequencing involved patients with CD8+CD57+ cell expansion previously shown by flow cytometry. Patients had undergone no therapy by the time their blood was sampled. The germline V and J ends were trimmed by 1 base and 12 bases, with 12 bases remaining between them. This CDR3 comprises 13 residues. CDR1 is KGHDR and CDR2 is SFDVKD in the germline V gene.

The sequenced sample consisted of sorted CD4+, CD8+, or CD8+CD57+ T cells (not recorded which) from PBMCs. The chain carries TRBV24-1 and TRBJ2-1, with D tentatively TRBD1 or TRBD2 (6 bases each). This sequence was found in a human donor with aplastic anemia. CDR3 loop: CATSDLRGESQFF. CDR3 DNA sequence: TGTGCCACCAGTGATTTAAGGGGGGAATCGCAGTTCTTC.